These T cell receptor beta chains were read from a single sample in a study of cytomegalovirus exposure and HLA in healthy donors. Measured with immunoSEQ multiplex PCR; TCRdb has only the in-frame clones, and not every one. The sample holds about 160,000 clones, over 80% seen once. Material: PBMCs. The origin of the receptors is a boy aged 2 to 10 in good health and CMV-seronegative. The CDR3 runs from the conserved cysteine through the conserved F or W.

cdr3_length j_call v_call cdr3_aa
12 TRBJ2-7 TRBV9 CASSTTGGEQYF
15 TRBJ2-5 TRBV4-3 CASSQGGTGRETQYF
14 TRBJ2-1 TRBV6-5 CASRSGGRANEQFF
14 TRBJ1-1 TRBV5-6 CASTSTALNTEAFF
13 TRBJ1-1 TRBV2 CASKPDRAPEAFF
16 TRBJ2-7 TRBV7-2 CASSLGLAGTSYEQYF
15 TRBJ2-3 TRBV7-8 CASSLGGLSTDTQYF
15 TRBJ1-4 TRBV5-6 CASSLSGRGPEKLFF
16 TRBJ2-5 TRBV4-1 CASSQDGRGGGETQYF
11 TRBJ2-5 TRBV6-6 CASSQLETQYF
16 NA TRBV21-1 CASSSRGRTSVYEQYF
13 TRBJ1-1 TRBV29-1 CSVGQLMNTEAFF
15 TRBJ2-1 TRBV5-1 CASSLGDSSYNEQFF
15 TRBJ2-7 TRBV6-5 CASSYRDSSSYEQYF
15 TRBJ2-3 TRBV7-2 CASSNSGRVTDTQYF
13 TRBJ1-4 TRBV10-2 CASTHGLNEKLFF
13 TRBJ1-2 TRBV11-2 CASSLEAWGGYTF
17 TRBJ2-2 TRBV18 CASSPRSGTGDTGELFF
15 TRBJ2-2 TRBV6-5 CASSAPGGYTGELFF
19 TRBJ2-1 TRBV4-3 CASSPRGQGARGSYNEQFF
17 TRBJ1-3 TRBV10-3 CAISESQGLTSGNTIYF
16 TRBJ2-1 TRBV5-6 CASSLGWGGSYNEQFF
14 TRBJ2-7 TRBV5-1 CASSPGTGAYEQYF
15 TRBJ2-6 TRBV5-4 CASSLERLGANVLTF